Sequencing of this TCR beta chain was carried out in a study of T cells after posttransplantation cyclophosphamide. There are many counts of this clone. Its antigen is currently unknown. Findings and limits, study-wide: Later post-transplant blood repertoires were often dominated by donor CD8+ memory clones.

The repertoire was sequenced with immunoSEQ multiplex PCR; TCRdb's copy has only in-frame clones and lacks some. The profile covers approximately 40,000 clones, none occurring a single time. Sample: PBMCs. The origin of this receptor is a man between 40 and 49 years old in good health, CMV-negative, and a related stem cell transplant donor.

The CDR3 DNA reads as TGTGCCAGTAGGCCGGGAGTTGATTTTACTGAAGCTTTCTTT. Amino acid sequence: CASRPGVDFTEAFF. This sequence joins TRBV19 and TRBJ1-1; unclear D gene. The germline gives CDR1 LNHDA, CDR2 SQIVND (reference sequence). V lost 6 bases to trimming and J lost 5 bases, with 16 bases between them. The CDR3 has 14 amino acids. Variable domain in full (rest from reference TRBV19 and TRBJ1-1): DGGITQSPKYLFRKEGQNVTLSCEQNLNHDAMYWYRQDPGQGLRLIYYSQIVNDFQKGDIAEGYSVSREKKESFPLTVTSAQKNPTAFYLCASRPGVDFTEAFFGQGTRLTVV.